This T cell receptor beta chain emerged from a study of shared clonotypes between healthy human individuals. Overall study results and limits: It was anticipated that sequencing depth would influence how many clonotypes donors shared.

Comments on this clone: Its antigen is unidentified.

Trimming removed 3 bases from V and 4 bases from J; junction bases left unmatched: 7. The CDR3 spans 15 residues. Germline lookup yields CDR1 SGHDT and CDR2 YYEEEE. Investigators spread the genomic DNA of each subset evenly over several immunoSEQ plates. Unsorted PBMC DNA was sequenced on ten immunoSEQ deep assay plates. Authors' data handling: ImmunoSEQ gave junction-only sequences without quality scores, so filtering differed. Sequencing was performed with immunoSEQ multiplex PCR; in TCRdb, only in-frame clones are kept and a portion is missing. V and J calls plus clone size are reproduced from that table; the DNA served to infer D and trimming. In the table there are around 440,000 clones, 77% of which are singletons.

The TCR was taken from a middle-aged woman in good health. Some clones in this sample may be carry-over from other donors' samples. The chain is built from TRBV5-6 and TRBJ1-2; 9 bases align to TRBD1. Sequenced input: PBMCs. The chain's CDR3 is CASSYTGGASYGYTF. Written as DNA, the CDR3 is TGTGCCAGCAGCTACACAGGGGGCGCGAGCTATGGCTACACCTTC.